Sequencing of this T cell receptor (beta chain) was carried out in a study of regulatory T cells in long-lasting Graves disease. In the study overall: Graves' disease counted as persistent after over 5 years of antithyroid drugs with positive TSH receptor antibodies.

A note on this clonotype: Its antigen is unknown.

The length of the CDR3 is 16 residues. In germline, CDR1 is MNHEY, CDR2 SVGEGT. The germline V and J ends were trimmed by 5 bases and 7 bases, with 20 bases remaining between them. Researchers made TCR beta libraries by using iRepertoire HTBI primers and running Arm-PCR on CDR3 regions. MiXCR, run by TCRdb on the multiplex PCR reads, gives a single entry per CDR3 protein. The top ten clones hold around 21% of a sample with 350,000 to 450,000 distinct CDR3 sequences, less than 25% of them seen once. Study-wide results and limits: Favored usage of TRBV28, TRBJ1-2 and TRBJ2-5 was recorded in persistent disease. Newly diagnosed Graves' patients exceeded persistent ones in TCR diversity.

The time point is: persistent/refractory GD, antithyroid drugs over 5 years with positive TRAb. PBMCs provided the RNA from which the TCR library was made. An approximately 9-milliliter sample of peripheral blood was drawn into EDTA tubes. J is TRBJ2-2 and V is TRBV6-2 or TRBV6-3; D perhaps matches TRBD2 (5 bases). This clonotype was sampled from a female donor with Graves disease. The starting material was peripheral blood mononuclear cells (PBMCs), obtained when the disease was refractory, from a patient treated with antithyroid drugs. The CDR3 loop is CASSLLAVRLDGELFF. In nucleotides, the CDR3 is TGTGCCAGCAGTCTTCTAGCTGTCAGGCTTGACGGGGAGCTGTTTTTT.